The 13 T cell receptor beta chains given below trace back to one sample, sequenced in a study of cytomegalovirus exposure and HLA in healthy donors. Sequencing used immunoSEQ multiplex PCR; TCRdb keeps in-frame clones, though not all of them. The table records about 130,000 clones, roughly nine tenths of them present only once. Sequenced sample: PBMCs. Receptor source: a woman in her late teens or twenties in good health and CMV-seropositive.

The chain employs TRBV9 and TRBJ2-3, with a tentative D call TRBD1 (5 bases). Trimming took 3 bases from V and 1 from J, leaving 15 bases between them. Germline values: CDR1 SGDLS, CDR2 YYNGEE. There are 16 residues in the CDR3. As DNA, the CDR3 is TGTGCCAGCAGCGCGCAGGGAAACGGGCGCACAGATACGCAGTATTTT. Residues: CASSAQGNGRTDTQYF.

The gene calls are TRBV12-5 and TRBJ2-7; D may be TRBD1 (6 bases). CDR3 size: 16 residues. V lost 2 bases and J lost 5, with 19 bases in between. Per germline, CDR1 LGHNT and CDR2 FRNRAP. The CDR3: CASGLLVDQGQNEQYF. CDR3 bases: TGTGCTAGTGGTTTGCTAGTTGATCAGGGGCAAAACGAGCAGTACTTC.

The CDR3 DNA is TGCAGCGTTGAAATGCAGGGCCCCTACGAGCAGTACTTC. Translated, it gives CSVEMQGPYEQYF. J is TRBJ2-7 and V is TRBV29-1; possible D gene TRBD1, 5 bases. The length of the CDR3 is 13 residues. Germline V gene sequence: CDR1 SQVTM, CDR2 ANQGSEA. Deletions cut 2 bases from V and 2 bases from J, with 10 bases between.

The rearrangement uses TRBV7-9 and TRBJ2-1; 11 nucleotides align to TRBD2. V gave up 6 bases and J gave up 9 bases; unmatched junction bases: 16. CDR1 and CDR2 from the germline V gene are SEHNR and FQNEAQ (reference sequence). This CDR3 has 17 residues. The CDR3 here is CASSLKTLAGGLVEQFF. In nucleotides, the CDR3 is TGTGCCAGCAGTTTAAAGACCCTAGCGGGGGGACTCGTTGAGCAGTTCTTC.

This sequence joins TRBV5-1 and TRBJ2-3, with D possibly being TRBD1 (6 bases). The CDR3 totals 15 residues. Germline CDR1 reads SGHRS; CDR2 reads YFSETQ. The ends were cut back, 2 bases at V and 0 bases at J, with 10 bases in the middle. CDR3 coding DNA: TGCGCCAGCAGCTTTAGGACAGTAAGCACAGATACGCAGTATTTT. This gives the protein CASSFRTVSTDTQYF.

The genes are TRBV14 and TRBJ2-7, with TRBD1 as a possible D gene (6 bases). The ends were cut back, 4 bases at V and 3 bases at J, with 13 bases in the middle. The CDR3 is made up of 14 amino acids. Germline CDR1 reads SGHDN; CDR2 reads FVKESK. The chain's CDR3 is CASSRRDIGYEQYF. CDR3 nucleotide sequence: TGTGCCAGCAGCCGCCGGGACATAGGCTACGAGCAGTACTTC.

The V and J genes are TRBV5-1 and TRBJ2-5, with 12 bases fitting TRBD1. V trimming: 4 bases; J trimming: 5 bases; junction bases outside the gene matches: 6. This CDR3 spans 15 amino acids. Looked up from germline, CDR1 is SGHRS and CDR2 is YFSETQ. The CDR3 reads CASSPGTGGRETQYF. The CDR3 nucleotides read TGCGCCAGCAGCCCAGGGACAGGGGGCCGCGAGACCCAGTACTTC. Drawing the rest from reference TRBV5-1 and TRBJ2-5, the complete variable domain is KAGVTQTPRYLIKTRGQQVTLSCSPISGHRSVSWYQQTPGQGLQFLFEYFSETQRNKGNFPGRFSGRQFSNSRSEMNVSTLELGDSALYLCASSPGTGGRETQYFGPGTRLLVL.

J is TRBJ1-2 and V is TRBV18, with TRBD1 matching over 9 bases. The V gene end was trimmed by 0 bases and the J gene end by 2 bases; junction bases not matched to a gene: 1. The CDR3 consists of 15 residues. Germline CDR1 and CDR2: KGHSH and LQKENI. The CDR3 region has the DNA TGTGCCAGCTCACCACCGGGGACAGGGAACTATGGCTACACCTTC. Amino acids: CASSPPGTGNYGYTF. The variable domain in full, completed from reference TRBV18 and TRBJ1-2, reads NAGVMQNPRHLVRRRGQEARLRCSPMKGHSHVYWYRQLPEEGLKFMVYLQKENIIDESGMPKERFSAEFPKEGPSILRIQQVVRGDSAAYFCASSPPGTGNYGYTFGSGTRLTVV.

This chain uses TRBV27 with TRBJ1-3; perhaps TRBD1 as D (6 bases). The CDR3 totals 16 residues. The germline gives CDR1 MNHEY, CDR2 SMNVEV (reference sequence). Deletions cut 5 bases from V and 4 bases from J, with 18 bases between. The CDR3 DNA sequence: TGTGCCAGCAGTCCGAGGGCGGGGGCGGGCGGAAACACCATATATTTT. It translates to CASSPRAGAGGNTIYF.

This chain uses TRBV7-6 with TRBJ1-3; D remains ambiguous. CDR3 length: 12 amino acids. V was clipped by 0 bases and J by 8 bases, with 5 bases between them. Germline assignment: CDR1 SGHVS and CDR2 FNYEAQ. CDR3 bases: TGTGCCAGCAGCTTAGCGTCCGACACCATATATTTT. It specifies CASSLASDTIYF.

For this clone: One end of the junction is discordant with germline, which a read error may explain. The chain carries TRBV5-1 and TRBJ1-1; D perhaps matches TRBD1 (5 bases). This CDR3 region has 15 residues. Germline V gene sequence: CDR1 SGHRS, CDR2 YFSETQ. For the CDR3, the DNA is TGCGCCAGCAGCTGGACCGGGACTGAAGACACGGAAGCTTTCTTT. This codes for CASSWTGTEDTEAFF.

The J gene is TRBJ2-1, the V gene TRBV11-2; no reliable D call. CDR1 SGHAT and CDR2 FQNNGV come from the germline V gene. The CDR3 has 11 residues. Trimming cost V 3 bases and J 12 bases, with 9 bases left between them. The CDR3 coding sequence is TGTGCCAGCAGCTTCGATCGGGTGCAGTTCTTC. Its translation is CASSFDRVQFF.

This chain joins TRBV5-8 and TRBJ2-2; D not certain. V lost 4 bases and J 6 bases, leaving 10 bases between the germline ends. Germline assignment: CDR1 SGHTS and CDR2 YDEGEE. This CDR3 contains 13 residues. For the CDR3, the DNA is TGTGCCAGCAGCCCGGCGCTAGCCGGGGAGCTGTTTTTT. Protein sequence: CASSPALAGELFF.